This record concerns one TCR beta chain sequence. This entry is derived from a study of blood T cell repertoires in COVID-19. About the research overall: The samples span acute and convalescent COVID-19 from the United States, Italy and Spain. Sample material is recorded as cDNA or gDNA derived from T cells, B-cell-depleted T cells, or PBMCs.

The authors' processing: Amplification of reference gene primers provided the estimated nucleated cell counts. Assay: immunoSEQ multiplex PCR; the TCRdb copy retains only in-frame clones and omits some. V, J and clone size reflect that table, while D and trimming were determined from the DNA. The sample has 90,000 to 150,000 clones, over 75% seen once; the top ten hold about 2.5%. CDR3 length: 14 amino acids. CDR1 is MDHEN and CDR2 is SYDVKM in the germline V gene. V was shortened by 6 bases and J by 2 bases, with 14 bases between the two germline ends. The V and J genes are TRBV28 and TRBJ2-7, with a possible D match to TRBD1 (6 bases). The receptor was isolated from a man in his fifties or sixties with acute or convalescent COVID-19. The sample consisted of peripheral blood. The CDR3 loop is CASRPGTNTYEQYF. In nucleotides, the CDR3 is TGTGCCAGCAGACCCGGGACAAACACCTACGAGCAGTACTTC.